The TCR beta chain described here comes from a study of cytomegalovirus exposure and HLA in healthy donors (dated by TCRdb to about 2017). For context, the study as a whole: An earlier analysis of approximately 640 of the donors reported 276 Gb of sequence data and around 120 million unique TCR beta sequences from around 200 million T cells. An early release covering 550 to 700 HLA-typed donors comprised roughly 300 gigabases of sequencing data and approximately 80 million unique TCR sequences. Among the roughly 380 genotyped donors, 75% to 90% belonged to the genetic ancestry cluster associated with self-reported Caucasian donors. The study aimed to test whether cataloging public T cell receptors could reveal signatures of past pathogen exposure. The study used immunosequencing to profile the T cell repertoires of hundreds of subjects and linked those repertoires to cytomegalovirus serostatus. A separate validation cohort of 100 to 150 different subjects was used in addition to the approximately 610-subject first cohort. To predict cytomegalovirus infection status, the study brought together high-throughput TCR immunosequencing, statistical association of individual TCRs with disease status, and machine learning. A later analysis re-examined previously published TCR beta repertoires from over 500 donors and added high-resolution HLA genotyping to investigate patterns of TCR occurrence. In the later analysis, no new phenotypic data were used to find candidate immune exposures; instead, reliance was placed on TCR beta sequences and their occurrence across donors. In an earlier analysis of 500 to 650 of the donors, high-throughput TCR beta sequencing was used to judge whether each TCR beta V gene segment behaved as functional or pseudogenic. Donor age, sex, ethnicity and CMV serostatus were compiled together with the repertoire data. A later genetic analysis used genome-wide SNP genotypes for about 60% of the roughly 670 donors, treating that subset as a discovery cohort. All discovery cohort repertoires had been generated on a single sequencing platform. HLA typing covered class I and class II loci at four-digit resolution. Typing coverage varied by locus: about 620-630 donors for A, B, C, DRB1 and DQB1; about 520 for DQA1; more than 600 for DPA1; roughly 470 for DPB1. Four to six DR-DQ haplotypes were handled as single units for association and clustering, since linkage in the cohort was strong. On average, roughly 240,000 unique TCR beta nucleotide sequences were sequenced per donor among a few hundred genotyped donors of the cohort, with 15% to 20% of those sequences being non-productive. What the research found in general, with its limitations: Only TCR beta chains were sequenced in this cohort, and the absence of alpha or paired-chain data limited detectable features. Most TCR sequences were seen in very few donors, while some public TCRs were found in many individuals. It was suggested by the authors that the approach could potentially be generalized to other disease states and immunological phenotypes. A later analysis found that TCR association rates varied across HLA loci, with DRB1 alleles showing the most associated TCRs and HLA-C alleles the fewest. According to a later genetic analysis, donors in an Asian-associated ancestry cluster had fewer N-insertions in productive TCRs than the approximately 700-donor mean. In vitro tests confirmed that a few of the cytomegalovirus-associated TCR beta chains recognize cytomegalovirus antigens. Several of the top co-occurrence clusters appeared to be linked to parvovirus B19, influenza, CMV and Epstein-Barr virus, according to a later analysis. A cluster of highly shared sequence variants was judged likely to be a technical artifact of the sequencing pipeline. Linkage disequilibrium might explain the correlated functional status among segregating V segments, but an unknown experimental factor could not be ruled out. A further reported finding was that TCR beta sequences accurately predicted the HLA-A and HLA-B alleles for most subjects in the first cohort. Assigning TCR associations to individual alleles was difficult when HLA alleles, especially DR and DQ, strongly co-occurred. In the study, about 150 TCR beta chains were listed as associated with cytomegalovirus. The only immune exposure information available for the cohort was CMV serostatus. According to a later analysis, most CMV-associated TCR beta chains appeared to be HLA-restricted, and the HLA associations seemed to be driven largely by CMV exposure. A later genetic analysis associated a missense DCLRE1C variant with V-gene and J-gene trimming of TCR beta chains, and an independent cohort replicated the association. The classifier was reported to diagnose cytomegalovirus status with high specificity and sensitivity in both the original and validation cohorts. In a later analysis, 16,951 TCR beta sequences were associated with specific HLA alleles at a false discovery rate of 0.05. In a later analysis, HLA-associated TCR beta chains showed more clonal expansion and lower generation probabilities than non-associated chains that were equally common. Broadly in line with IMGT annotations, most TCR beta V segments showed up in productive rearrangements about 87% or about 30% of the time in an earlier analysis of about 500 of the donors. Because the 87-base-pair reads could not distinguish some IMGT-functional V segments, including TRBV6-2 and TRBV6-3, those segments were excluded. Sequencing depth was assumed to be roughly uniform across donors in the presence/absence analyses, though that assumption may not hold. About 15 rarely observed V segments, including chromosome 9 orphons, were excluded from the earlier analysis of a few hundred of the donors because counts were too low. HLA typing was unavailable for some donors at each locus, so association tests used only the typed subset.

The cohort was made up of 666 healthy bone marrow donors. All cohort members were sampled while nominally healthy, although unrecorded immune exposures were likely present. CMV serostatus was recorded as positive for roughly 300 and negative for about 55% of the roughly 670 cohort members, whereas no CMV serostatus was recorded for the donor in question. A peripheral blood sample was collected from each donor, and TCR beta sequencing was performed on peripheral blood mononuclear cells. The Qiagen DNeasy Blood Extraction Kit was used to extract genomic DNA from the blood cell samples. Inclusive of the bounding cysteine and phenylalanine, the CDR3 is 16 residues long. This entry keeps only the CDR3 DNA: 48 bases, framed from base 1. Between the V and J ends, shortened by 5 bases and 0 bases respectively, the junction contains 14 bases. Per the germline V gene (reference sequence), LNHDA is the CDR1 and SQIVND is the CDR2.

This clone appeared a single time. It lacks a known antigen. The sample holds no much larger clone one base away, and base qualities are not on file. The library was generated by the immunoSEQ multiplex PCR assay. For the multiplex PCR, a mixture combining 60 forward primers for TCR Vbeta segments and 13 reverse primers for TCR Jbeta segments was used. The CDR3 region of rearranged TCR beta genes was amplified from genomic DNA with a multiplex PCR assay. On the Illumina HiSeq System, the amplified TCR beta libraries were sequenced as 87-base-pair reads. Concerning the study's data processing: In a later analysis, 77 million or so unique TCR beta chains were counted across the approximately 620 repertoires, and about 9.9 million of these chains were shared by at least two donors. Raw reads were error-corrected and collapsed into unique sequences by a nearest-neighbor algorithm in which closely related sequences were merged to remove PCR and sequencing errors. CDR3 sequences were aligned to IMGT reference sequences to assign V, D and J gene segments. For a sequence to be retained, a match of at least six nucleotides to both a V gene segment and a J gene segment was required. Rearrangements were classified as productive when the CDR3 lacked stop codons and remained in frame with V and J, and all other rearrangements were classified as non-productive. CDR3 was defined according to IMGT convention as the region running from the second conserved V-encoded cysteine to the conserved J-encoded phenylalanine. The earlier analysis of approximately 500 of the donors excluded sequences that lacked an unambiguous match to a single V gene segment. An earlier analysis of fewer than 650 of the donors classified V segments as functional when productive rearrangements were above 56.7% and as segregating when the standard deviation between donors was above 5%. A statistical classification framework was developed to diagnose cytomegalovirus status using the catalog of TCR beta chain sequences. A later analysis assigned V and J genes by comparing TCR nucleotide sequences with IMGT/GENE-DB human TR gene sequences. Using the TCRdist pipeline, a later analysis assigned CDR3 sequences along with most-parsimonious VDJ recombination scenarios. In a later analysis, each TCR beta chain was defined by its CDR3 amino acid sequence together with its V-gene family, and reads without a unique V-gene family were excluded. As a way to deal with suspected cross-contamination and a sequencing artifact, a later analysis dropped 450 to 600 nucleotide sequences that were highly shared and had low generation probability. For each public chain, a later analysis derived a clonal expansion index from normalized ranks of inferred template counts within each repertoire. A later analysis computed generation probabilities with a VDJ recombination model fitted to out-of-frame rearrangements, and checked the results against IGoR. Hypergeometric tests were used in a later analysis to score TCR-TCR, TCR-HLA and TCR-CMV co-occurrence, with a repertoire-size bias correction applied to the TCR pairs. In a later analysis, false discovery rates were estimated by permuting HLA or CMV assignments 20 times. A later analysis grouped co-occurring TCRs with DBSCAN, adding TCRdist sequence similarity when clustering within HLA-allele-positive subsets. Co-occurrence clustering excluded repertoires with fewer than 30,000 or more than 120,000 public chains, plus five with anomalous nucleotide sharing. TCRdb carries this immuneACCESS record with in-frame sequences only. Its versions omit some clonotypes, under half of them owing to an unresolved V gene in the studies checked, with the rest unexplained. The V and J calls and clone size are taken from that table; D and trimming were inferred from the DNA. The sample table shows 150,000 to 200,000 clones, and 72% are seen once. Of the sample, about 2.5% falls within the top ten clones.

The V and J genes are TRBV19 and TRBJ1-3, with TRBD1 as a weak D call on 5 bases. The clonotype comes from a human donor in good health. Sequencing was done on a sample of PBMCs. The CDR3 protein sequence reads: CASSLQAPDSGNTIYF. The nucleotide sequence is given as TGTGCCAGTAGTCTACAGGCCCCGGACTCTGGAAACACCATATATTTT.